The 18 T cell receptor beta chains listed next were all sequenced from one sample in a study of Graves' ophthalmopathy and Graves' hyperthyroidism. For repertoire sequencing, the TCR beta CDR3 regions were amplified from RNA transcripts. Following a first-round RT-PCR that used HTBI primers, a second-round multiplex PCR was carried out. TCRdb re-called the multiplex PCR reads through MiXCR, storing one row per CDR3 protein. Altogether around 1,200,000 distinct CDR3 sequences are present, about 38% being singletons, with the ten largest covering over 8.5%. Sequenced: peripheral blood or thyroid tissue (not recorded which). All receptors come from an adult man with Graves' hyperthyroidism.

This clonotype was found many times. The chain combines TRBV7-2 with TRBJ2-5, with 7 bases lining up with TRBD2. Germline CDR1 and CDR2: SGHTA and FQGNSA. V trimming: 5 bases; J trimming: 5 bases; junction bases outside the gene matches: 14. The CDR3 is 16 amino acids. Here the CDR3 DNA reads TGTGCCAGCAGCCCCAAAAATAGCGGGCGTCGGGAGACCCAGTACTTC. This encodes CASSPKNSGRRETQYF.

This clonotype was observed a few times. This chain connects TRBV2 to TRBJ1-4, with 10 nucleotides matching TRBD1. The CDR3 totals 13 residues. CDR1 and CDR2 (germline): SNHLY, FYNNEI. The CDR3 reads CAIQGTGAEKLFF. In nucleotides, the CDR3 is TGTGCGATACAGGGGACAGGGGCCGAAAAACTGTTTTTT.

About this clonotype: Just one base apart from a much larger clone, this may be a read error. CDR3 sequence: CASSIDSRGEKLFF. The CDR3 bases are TGTGCCAGCAGCATAGACAGTAGGGGAGAAAAACTGTTTTTT. The rearrangement uses TRBV9 and TRBJ1-4; perhaps TRBD1 as D (5 bases). Trimming pared 4 bases from V and 8 bases from J, leaving 15 bases between. Per germline, CDR1 SGDLS and CDR2 YYNGEE. The CDR3 spans 14 residues.

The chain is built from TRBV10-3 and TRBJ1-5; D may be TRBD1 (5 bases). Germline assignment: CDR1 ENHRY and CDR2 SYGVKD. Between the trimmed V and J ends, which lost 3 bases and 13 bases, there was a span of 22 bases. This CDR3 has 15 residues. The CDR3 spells CAISDHKPDTQTQHF. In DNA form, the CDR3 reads TGTGCCATCAGTGACCACAAACCGGACACTCAGACACAGCATTTT.

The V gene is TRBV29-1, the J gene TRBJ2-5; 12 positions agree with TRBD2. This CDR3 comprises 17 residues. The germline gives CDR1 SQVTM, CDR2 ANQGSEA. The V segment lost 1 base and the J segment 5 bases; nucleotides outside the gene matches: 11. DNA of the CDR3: TGCAGCGTTGAAGGGCTCATGACTAGCGGGGGAGGTGAGACCCAGTACTTC. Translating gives CSVEGLMTSGGGETQYF.

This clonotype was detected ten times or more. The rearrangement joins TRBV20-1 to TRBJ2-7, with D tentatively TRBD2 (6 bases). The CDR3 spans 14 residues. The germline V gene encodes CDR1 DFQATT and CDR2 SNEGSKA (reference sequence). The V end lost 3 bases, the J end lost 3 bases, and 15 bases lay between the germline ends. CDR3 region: CSARIRSEGYEQYF. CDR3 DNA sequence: TGCAGTGCTAGGATACGGTCGGAGGGCTACGAGCAGTACTTC.

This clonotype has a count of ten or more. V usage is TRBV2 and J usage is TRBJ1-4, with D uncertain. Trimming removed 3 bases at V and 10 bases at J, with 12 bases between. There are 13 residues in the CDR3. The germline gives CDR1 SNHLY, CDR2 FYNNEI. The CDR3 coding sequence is TGTGCCAGCAGTGATGGGGTTGTTGGAAAACTGTTTTTT. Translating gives CASSDGVVGKLFF.

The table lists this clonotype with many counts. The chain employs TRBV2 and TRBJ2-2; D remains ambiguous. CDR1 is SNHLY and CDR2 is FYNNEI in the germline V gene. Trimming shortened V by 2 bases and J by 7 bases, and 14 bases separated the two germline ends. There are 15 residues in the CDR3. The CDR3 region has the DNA TGTGCCAGCAGTGAATCGGACGTCGATGGCGGGGAGCTGTTTTTT. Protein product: CASSESDVDGGELFF.

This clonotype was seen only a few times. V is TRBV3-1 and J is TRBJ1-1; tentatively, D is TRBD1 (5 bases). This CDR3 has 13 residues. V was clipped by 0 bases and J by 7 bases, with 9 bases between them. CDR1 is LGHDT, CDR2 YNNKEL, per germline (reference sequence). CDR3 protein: CASSQEGPDEAFF. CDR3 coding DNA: TGTGCCAGCAGCCAAGAGGGACCCGATGAAGCTTTCTTT.

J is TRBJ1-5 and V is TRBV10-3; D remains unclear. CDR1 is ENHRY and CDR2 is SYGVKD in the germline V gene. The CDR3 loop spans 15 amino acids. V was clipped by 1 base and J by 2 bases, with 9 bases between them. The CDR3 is CAISEWRDGNQPQHF. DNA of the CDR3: TGTGCCATCAGTGAGTGGAGGGATGGCAATCAGCCCCAGCATTTT.

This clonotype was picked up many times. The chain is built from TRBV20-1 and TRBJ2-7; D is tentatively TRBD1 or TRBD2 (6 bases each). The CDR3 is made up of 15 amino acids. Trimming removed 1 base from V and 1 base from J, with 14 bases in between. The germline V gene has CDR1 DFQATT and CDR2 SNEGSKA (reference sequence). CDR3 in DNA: TGCAGTGCTAGAGGGGGGGCAGGGGTATCCTACGAGCAGTACTTC. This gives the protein CSARGGAGVSYEQYF.

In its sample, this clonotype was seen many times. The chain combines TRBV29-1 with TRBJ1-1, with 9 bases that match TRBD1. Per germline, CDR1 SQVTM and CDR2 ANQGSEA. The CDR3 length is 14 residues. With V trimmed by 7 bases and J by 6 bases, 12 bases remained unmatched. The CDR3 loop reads CSGQRDRETPEAFF. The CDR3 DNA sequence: TGCAGCGGGCAGAGGGACAGGGAGACGCCTGAAGCTTTCTTT.

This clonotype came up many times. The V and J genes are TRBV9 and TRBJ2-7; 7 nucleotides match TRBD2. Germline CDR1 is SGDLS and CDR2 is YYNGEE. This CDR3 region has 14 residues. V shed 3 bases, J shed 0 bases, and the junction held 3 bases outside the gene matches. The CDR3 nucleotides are TGTGCCAGCAGCGGCCTAGCGGACTCCTACGAGCAGTACTTC. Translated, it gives CASSGLADSYEQYF.

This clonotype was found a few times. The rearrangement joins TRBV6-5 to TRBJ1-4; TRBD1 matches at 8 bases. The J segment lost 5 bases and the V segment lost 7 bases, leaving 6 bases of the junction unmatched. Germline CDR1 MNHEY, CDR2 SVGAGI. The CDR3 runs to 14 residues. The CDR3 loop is CASTSDRANEKLFF. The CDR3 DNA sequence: TGTGCCAGCACCTCGGACAGGGCCAATGAAAAACTGTTTTTT.

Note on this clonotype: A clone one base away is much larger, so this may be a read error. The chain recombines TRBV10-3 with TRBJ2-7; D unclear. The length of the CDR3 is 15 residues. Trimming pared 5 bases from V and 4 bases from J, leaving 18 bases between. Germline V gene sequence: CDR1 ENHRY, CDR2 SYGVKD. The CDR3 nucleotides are TGTGCCATCAGTAGAACGGACGAACCTTGGTACGAGCAGTACTTC. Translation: CAISRTDEPWYEQYF.

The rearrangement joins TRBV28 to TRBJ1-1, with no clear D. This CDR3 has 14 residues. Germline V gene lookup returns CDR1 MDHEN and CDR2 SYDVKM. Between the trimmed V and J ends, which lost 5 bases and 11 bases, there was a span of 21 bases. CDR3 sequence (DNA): TGTGCCAGCAGTAACACACTACCGGGATCCCACGCTTTCTTT. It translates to CASSNTLPGSHAFF.

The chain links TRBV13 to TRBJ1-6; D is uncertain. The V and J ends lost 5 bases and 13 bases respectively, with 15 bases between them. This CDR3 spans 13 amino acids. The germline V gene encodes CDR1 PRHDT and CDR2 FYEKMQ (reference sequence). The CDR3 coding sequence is TGTGCCAGCAGCCCATCGGTTATGTCGCCCCTCCACTTT. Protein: CASSPSVMSPLHF.

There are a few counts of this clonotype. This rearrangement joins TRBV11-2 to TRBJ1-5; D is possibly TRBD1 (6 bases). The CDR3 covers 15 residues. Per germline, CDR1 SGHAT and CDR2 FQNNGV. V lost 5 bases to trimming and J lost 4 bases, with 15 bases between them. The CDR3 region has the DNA TGTGCCAGCAGCACATCGGGAGGGGGTAATCAGCCCCAGCATTTT. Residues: CASSTSGGGNQPQHF.